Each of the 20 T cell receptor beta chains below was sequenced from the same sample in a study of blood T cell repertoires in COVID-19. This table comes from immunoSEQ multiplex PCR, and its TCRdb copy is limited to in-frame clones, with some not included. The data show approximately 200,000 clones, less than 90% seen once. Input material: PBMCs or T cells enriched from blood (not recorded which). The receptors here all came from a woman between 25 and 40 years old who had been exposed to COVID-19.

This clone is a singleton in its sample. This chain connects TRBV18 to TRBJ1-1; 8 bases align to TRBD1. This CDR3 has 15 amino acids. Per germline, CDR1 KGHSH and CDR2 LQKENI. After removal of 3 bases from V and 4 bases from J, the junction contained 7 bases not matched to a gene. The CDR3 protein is CASSPQPDRGTEAFF. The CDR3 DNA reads TGTGCCAGCTCACCCCAACCCGACAGGGGCACTGAAGCTTTCTTT.

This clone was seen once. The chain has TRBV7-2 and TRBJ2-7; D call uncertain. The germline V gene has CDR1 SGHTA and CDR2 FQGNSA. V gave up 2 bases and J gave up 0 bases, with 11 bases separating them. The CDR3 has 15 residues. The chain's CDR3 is CASSLTILSSYEQYF. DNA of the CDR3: TGTGCCAGCAGCTTAACGATACTAAGCTCCTACGAGCAGTACTTC.

The CDR3, as DNA: TGCGCCAGCAGCTTAAGCGGGGGGGACACCGGGGAGCTGTTTTTT. Its translation is CASSLSGGDTGELFF. V is TRBV5-1 and J is TRBJ2-2; 10 bases agree with TRBD2. CDR1 is SGHRS, CDR2 YFSETQ, per germline. The V and J ends lost 2 bases and 3 bases, in that order; junction bases with no gene match: 1. The CDR3 contains 15 residues.

CDR3 bases: TGTGCCAGCAGCTTAGGAACAGGGTACGGTGGCTACACCTTC. Amino acids: CASSLGTGYGGYTF. This rearrangement joins TRBV7-8 to TRBJ1-2; D perhaps matches TRBD1 (6 bases). V lost 1 base, J lost 7 bases, and 13 bases lay in between. Germline assignment: CDR1 SGHVS and CDR2 FQNEAQ. The CDR3 consists of 14 residues.

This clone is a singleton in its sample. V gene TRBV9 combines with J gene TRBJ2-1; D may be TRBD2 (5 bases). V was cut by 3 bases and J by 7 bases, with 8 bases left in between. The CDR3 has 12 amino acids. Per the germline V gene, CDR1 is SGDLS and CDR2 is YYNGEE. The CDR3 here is CASSERENEQFF. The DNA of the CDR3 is TGTGCCAGCAGCGAGAGGGAGAATGAGCAGTTCTTC.

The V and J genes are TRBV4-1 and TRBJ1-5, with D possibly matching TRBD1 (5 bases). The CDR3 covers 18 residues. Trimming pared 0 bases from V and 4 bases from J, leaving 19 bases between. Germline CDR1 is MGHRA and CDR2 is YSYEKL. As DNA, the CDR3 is TGCGCCAGCAGCCAAGAACCCATAGCGGGGGGGGGTAATCAGCCCCAGCATTTT. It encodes CASSQEPIAGGGNQPQHF.

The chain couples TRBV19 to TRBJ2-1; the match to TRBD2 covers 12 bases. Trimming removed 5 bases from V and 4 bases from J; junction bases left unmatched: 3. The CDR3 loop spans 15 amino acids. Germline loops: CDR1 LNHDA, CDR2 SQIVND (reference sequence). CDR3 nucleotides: TGTGCCAGTAGTGTTACTAGCGGGGGGTACAATGAGCAGTTCTTC. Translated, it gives CASSVTSGGYNEQFF.

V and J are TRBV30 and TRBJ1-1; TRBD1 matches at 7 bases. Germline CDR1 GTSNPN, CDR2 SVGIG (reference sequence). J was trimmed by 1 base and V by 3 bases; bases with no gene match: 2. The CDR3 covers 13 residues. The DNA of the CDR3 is TGTGCCTGGAGAGGGGGCTGGAACACTGAAGCTTTCTTT. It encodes CAWRGGWNTEAFF.

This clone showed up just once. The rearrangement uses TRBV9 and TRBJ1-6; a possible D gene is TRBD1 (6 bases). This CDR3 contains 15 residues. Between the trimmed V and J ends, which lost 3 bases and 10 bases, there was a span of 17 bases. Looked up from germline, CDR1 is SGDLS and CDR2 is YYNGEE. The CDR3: CASSEGGQGISPLHF. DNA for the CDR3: TGTGCCAGCAGCGAAGGGGGTCAGGGTATATCACCCCTCCACTTT.

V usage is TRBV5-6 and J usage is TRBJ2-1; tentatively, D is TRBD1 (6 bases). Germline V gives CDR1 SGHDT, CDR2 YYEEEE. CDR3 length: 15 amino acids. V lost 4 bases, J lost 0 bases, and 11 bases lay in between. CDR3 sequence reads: CASSQTGSSYNEQFF. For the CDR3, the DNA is TGTGCCAGCAGCCAAACAGGGAGCTCCTACAATGAGCAGTTCTTC. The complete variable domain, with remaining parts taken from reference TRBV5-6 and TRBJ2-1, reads DAGVTQSPTHLIKTRGQQVTLRCSPKSGHDTVSWYQQALGQGPQFIFQYYEEEERQRGNFPDRFSGHQFPNYSSELNVNALLLGDSALYLCASSQTGSSYNEQFFGPGTRLTVL.

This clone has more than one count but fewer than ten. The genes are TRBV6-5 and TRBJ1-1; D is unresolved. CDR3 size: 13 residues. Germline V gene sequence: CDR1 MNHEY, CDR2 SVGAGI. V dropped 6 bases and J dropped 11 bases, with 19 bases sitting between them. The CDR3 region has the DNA TGTGCCAGCAGCCCAGGACTCTACTCGGCTGCTTTCTTT. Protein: CASSPGLYSAAFF.

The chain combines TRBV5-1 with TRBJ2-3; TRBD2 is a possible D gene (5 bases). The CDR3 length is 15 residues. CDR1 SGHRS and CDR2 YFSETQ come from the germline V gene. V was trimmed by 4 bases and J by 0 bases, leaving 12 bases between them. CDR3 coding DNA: TGCGCCAGCAGCCCCGGGATCTTAAGCACAGATACGCAGTATTTT. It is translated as CASSPGILSTDTQYF.

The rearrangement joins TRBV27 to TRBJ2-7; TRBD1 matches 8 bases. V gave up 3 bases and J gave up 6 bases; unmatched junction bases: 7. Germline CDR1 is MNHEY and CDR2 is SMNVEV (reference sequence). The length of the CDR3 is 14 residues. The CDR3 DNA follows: TGTGCCAGCAGTTTTGCGGGACAGGCTGTCGAGCAGTACTTC. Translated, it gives CASSFAGQAVEQYF.

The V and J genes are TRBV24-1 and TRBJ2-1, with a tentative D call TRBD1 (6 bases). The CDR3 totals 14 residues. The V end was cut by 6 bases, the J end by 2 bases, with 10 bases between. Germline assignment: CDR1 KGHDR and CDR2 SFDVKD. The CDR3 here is CATSSRGPYNEQFF. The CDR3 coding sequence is TGTGCCACCAGTAGCAGGGGCCCCTACAATGAGCAGTTCTTC.

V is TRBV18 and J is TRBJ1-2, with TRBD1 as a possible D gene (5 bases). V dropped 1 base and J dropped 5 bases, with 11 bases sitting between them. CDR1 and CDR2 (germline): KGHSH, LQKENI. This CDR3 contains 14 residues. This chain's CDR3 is CASSPRQGGYGYTF. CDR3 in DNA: TGTGCCAGCTCACCACGGCAGGGAGGATATGGCTACACCTTC.

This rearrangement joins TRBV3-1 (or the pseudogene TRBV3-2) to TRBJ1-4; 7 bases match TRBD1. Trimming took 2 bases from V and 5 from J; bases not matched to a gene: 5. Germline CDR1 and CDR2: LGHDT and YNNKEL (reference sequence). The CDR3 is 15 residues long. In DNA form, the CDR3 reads TGTGCCAGCAGCCAAAGGGACAGCGGCAATGAAAAACTGTTTTTT. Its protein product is CASSQRDSGNEKLFF.

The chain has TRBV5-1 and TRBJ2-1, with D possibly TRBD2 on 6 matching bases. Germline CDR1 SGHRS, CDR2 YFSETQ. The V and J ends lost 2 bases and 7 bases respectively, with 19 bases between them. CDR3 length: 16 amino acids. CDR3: CASSFWKVSGVNEQFF. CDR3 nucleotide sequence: TGCGCCAGCAGCTTTTGGAAGGTATCGGGGGTGAATGAGCAGTTCTTC.

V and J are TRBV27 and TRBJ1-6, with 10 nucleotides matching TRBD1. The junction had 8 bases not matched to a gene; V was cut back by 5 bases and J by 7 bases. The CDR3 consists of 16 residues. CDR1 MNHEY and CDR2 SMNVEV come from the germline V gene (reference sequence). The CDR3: CASSIKRQGANSPLHF. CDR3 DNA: TGTGCCAGCAGTATAAAGAGACAGGGGGCAAATTCACCCCTCCACTTT.

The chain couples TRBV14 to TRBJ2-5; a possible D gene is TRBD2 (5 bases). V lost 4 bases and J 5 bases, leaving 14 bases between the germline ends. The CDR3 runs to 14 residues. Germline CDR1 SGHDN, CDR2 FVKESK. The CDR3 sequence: CASSPPGGLETQYF. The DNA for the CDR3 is TGTGCCAGCAGCCCACCCGGCGGGCTGGAGACCCAGTACTTC.

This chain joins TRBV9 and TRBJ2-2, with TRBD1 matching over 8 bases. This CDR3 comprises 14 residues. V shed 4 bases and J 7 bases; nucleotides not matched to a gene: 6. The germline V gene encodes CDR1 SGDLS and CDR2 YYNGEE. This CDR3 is CASSPQGANGELFF. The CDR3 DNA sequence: TGTGCCAGCAGCCCCCAGGGGGCGAACGGGGAGCTGTTTTTT.